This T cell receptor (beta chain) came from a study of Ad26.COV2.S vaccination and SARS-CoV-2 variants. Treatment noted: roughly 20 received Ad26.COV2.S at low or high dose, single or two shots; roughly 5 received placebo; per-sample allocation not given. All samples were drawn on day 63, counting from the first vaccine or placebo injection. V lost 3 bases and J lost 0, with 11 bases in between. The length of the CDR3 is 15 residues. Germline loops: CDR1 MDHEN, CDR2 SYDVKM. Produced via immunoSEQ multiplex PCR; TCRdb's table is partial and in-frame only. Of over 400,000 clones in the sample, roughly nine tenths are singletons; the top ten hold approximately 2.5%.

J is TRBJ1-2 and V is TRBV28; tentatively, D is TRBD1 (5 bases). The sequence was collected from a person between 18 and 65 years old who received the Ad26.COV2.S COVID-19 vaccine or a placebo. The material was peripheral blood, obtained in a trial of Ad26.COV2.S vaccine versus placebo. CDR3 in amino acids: CASSLGPHPNYGYTF. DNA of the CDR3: TGTGCCAGCAGTTTGGGGCCCCACCCTAACTATGGCTACACCTTC.